This entry features one TCR beta chain sequence. Its antigen is not known. The entry originates in a study of shared clonotypes between healthy human individuals. Looking at the study overall: Donor ages ranged 18 to 49 years: a couple of women, a few men. Overall study findings and caveats: Sequencing depth was predicted to influence how clonotypes are shared among donors.

CDR1 SEHNR and CDR2 FQNEAQ come from the germline V gene (reference sequence). This CDR3 spans 17 amino acids. V gave up 5 bases and J gave up 5 bases, with 24 bases separating them. Naivety among CD8 cells was defined by CD45RO negativity and positive CCR7 selection, thereby excluding terminally differentiated effector memory CD45RA+ cells. The study enrolled healthy HIV-negative adults without recent acute infections or vaccinations as donors. Clones were sequenced by immunoSEQ multiplex PCR, and TCRdb holds only the in-frame ones, with some missing. Of about 1,900,000 clones in the sample, about 95% were seen once.

The rearrangement uses TRBV7-9 and TRBJ1-2; TRBD1 is a possible D gene (5 bases). The sample consisted of naive CD8+ T cells sorted from blood. This receptor was identified in a man aged 18 to 35 in good health. The CDR3, as DNA: TGTGCCAGCAGCCCCAGTGGGTCGGGCAGGGTGGAGTATGGCTACACCTTC. Translation gives CASSPSGSGRVEYGYTF.